The subject of this entry is one T cell receptor (beta chain). Antigen unknown. V was pared by 5 bases and J by 0 bases, with 6 bases of the junction left unmatched. The CDR3 totals 15 residues. Germline V lookup: CDR1 MDHEN, CDR2 SYDVKM. The sample is drawn from a study of cytomegalovirus exposure and HLA in healthy donors. Study-level findings and limits: Accounts indicate the classifier identified cytomegalovirus status with strong specificity and sensitivity. Across donors, sequencing depth was assumed by presence/absence analyses to be roughly uniform.

13 Jbeta primers and 60 Vbeta primers were used for the PCR. Only in-frame clones appear in the TCRdb table, and some are missing; sequencing was by immunoSEQ multiplex PCR. Among almost 200,000 clones listed, over 75% were seen once. The TCR comes from a woman aged 45 to 65 in good health and CMV-seronegative. V usage is TRBV28 and J usage is TRBJ2-7; 8 nucleotides agree with TRBD1. Source material: PBMCs. The CDR3 DNA is TGTGCCAGCAGTCACGGACAGGGAGCCTCCTACGAGCAGTACTTC. Translated, it gives CASSHGQGASYEQYF.